The 4 T cell receptor beta chains given below trace back to one sample, sequenced in a study of T cell responses to AZD1222 COVID-19 vaccine. Profiling relied on immunoSEQ multiplex PCR, and the TCRdb table lists in-frame clones only, not all of them. The sample has some 150,000 clones; roughly 90% are singletons. The sequencing used peripheral blood, collected 28 days after the second AZD1222 dose. The receptors originated from an adult who received the AZD1222 COVID-19 vaccine.

The J gene is TRBJ2-1, the V gene TRBV24-1; D may be TRBD1 (6 bases). The CDR3 loop spans 16 amino acids. V lost 2 bases to trimming and J lost 5 bases, with 15 bases between them. Germline V gene lookup returns CDR1 KGHDR and CDR2 SFDVKD. The CDR3 DNA reads as TGTGCCACCAGTGATTCAGGGGTCGCCCAAGACAATGAGCAGTTCTTC. Residues: CATSDSGVAQDNEQFF.

The gene calls are TRBV6-4 and TRBJ2-6; possible D gene TRBD1, 5 bases. The CDR3 totals 17 residues. V lost 0 bases, J lost 1 base, and 10 bases lay in between. Per germline, CDR1 MRHNA and CDR2 SNTAGT. CDR3 DNA: TGTGCCAGCAGTGACTCGGGTGCAGGGTCTGGGGCCAACGTCCTGACTTTC. This codes for CASSDSGAGSGANVLTF.

This clone was seen a few times. The chain joins TRBV4-1 to TRBJ1-5; no definite D call. V lost 0 bases, J lost 4 bases, and 13 bases lay in between. Germline-derived CDR1 and CDR2 are MGHRA and YSYEKL. The length of the CDR3 is 16 residues. The CDR3 DNA reads TGCGCCAGCAGCCAAGATGGAGGGATAGGTAATCAGCCCCAGCATTTT. It encodes CASSQDGGIGNQPQHF.

The V and J genes are TRBV7-9 and TRBJ1-2; 7 nucleotides line up with TRBD1. V gave up 5 bases and J gave up 7 bases; unmatched junction bases: 13. CDR1 is SEHNR, CDR2 FQNEAQ, per germline (reference sequence). CDR3 length equals 15 residues. CDR3 loop: CASSPPGGISFGYTF. For the CDR3, the DNA is TGTGCCAGCAGCCCCCCAGGGGGAATTTCTTTTGGCTACACCTTC.